This entry describes one T cell receptor (beta chain). What it binds is unknown. The data belong to a study of cytomegalovirus exposure and HLA in healthy donors. Points from the study as a whole: TRBV6-2, TRBV6-3 and some other V segments were excluded as indistinguishable. HLA alleles were associated with some 17,000 TCR beta sequences in a later analysis at 0.05 false discovery rate. The authors listed over 150 TCR beta chains as cytomegalovirus-associated.

This cohort consisted of healthy bone marrow donors. CDR3 length equals 13 residues. Trimming cost V 5 bases and J 6 bases, with 14 bases left between them. Germline assignment: CDR1 MNHEY and CDR2 SVGAGI. Primers: 60 Vbeta forward and 13 Jbeta reverse. Only in-frame clones appear in the TCRdb table, and some are missing; sequencing was by immunoSEQ multiplex PCR. This table has around 150,000 clones, roughly 80% appearing once. The TCR originated in a man between 40 and 49 years old in good health and CMV-seronegative. The sequenced sample consisted of PBMCs. V and J are TRBV6-5 and TRBJ2-7; D is unclear. The CDR3 spells CASSQGTVGEQYF. In nucleotides, the CDR3 is TGTGCCAGCAGTCAAGGTACAGTCGGCGAGCAGTACTTC.